The rows below give T cell receptor beta chains drawn from one sample of a study of T-cell memory formation after mild COVID-19. TCRdb processed the 5' RACE reads anew with MiXCR; each CDR3 protein has one entry. The sample contains roughly 100,000 distinct CDR3 sequences, over 13% of which appear only once. The sequenced material came from PBMCs or a T cell subset sorted from them (not recorded which). Source of these receptors: a man between 18 and 35 years old who had mild COVID-19 (a few samples of this study predate the infection). Cell type and time point are not known. Each CDR3 is given with its conserved first and last residue. The order of the fields is clone size, CDR3 length, D gene, J gene, V gene, CDR3 DNA, CDR3 protein. D genes are given only for firm matches. For some rows the clone size is stated as once, few or many, or as a class when expanded; others skip it.

many,15,TRBD2,TRBJ2-5,TRBV4-3,TGCGCCAGCAGCCAAGGCGCTAGCGGGGTAAAGACCCAGTACTTC,CASSQGASGVKTQYF
few,15,-,TRBJ1-1,TRBV6-1,TGTGCCAGCAGTGAAGGGGGCTACGGGGGCACTGAAGCTTTCTTT,CASSEGGYGGTEAFF
-,15,TRBD2,TRBJ2-5,TRBV29-1,TGCAGCGTTGAAGATGGCGGGGGGGCACTGGAGACCCAGTACTTC,CSVEDGGGALETQYF
few,12,-,TRBJ1-1,TRBV12-3/TRBV12-4,TGTGCCAGCAGTTTCGATAACACTGAAGCTTTCTTT,CASSFDNTEAFF
-,13,-,TRBJ2-7,TRBV6-5,TGTGCCAGCAGTTCATACAGGGCCTACGAGCAGTACTTC,CASSSYRAYEQYF
few,11,-,TRBJ2-3,TRBV12-3/TRBV12-4,TGTGCCAGCAGTTTGTGGGATACGCAGTATTTT,CASSLWDTQYF
few,15,-,TRBJ2-3,TRBV6-2/TRBV6-3,TGTGCCAGCAGTTACTCACAACGGGGAACAGATACGCAGTATTTT,CASSYSQRGTDTQYF
few,13,-,TRBJ1-1,TRBV4-1,TGCGCCAGCAGCCAAGTTTCTCTGGCTGAAGCTTTCTTT,CASSQVSLAEAFF
-,15,-,TRBJ2-2,TRBV4-1,TGCGCCAGCAGCCAAGGCCAGGGTGCCCCCGGGGAGCTGTTTTTT,CASSQGQGAPGELFF
-,14,TRBD1,TRBJ2-7,TRBV10-3,TGTGCCATCAGTGGGACAGGGGAGGCCTACGAGCAGTACTTC,CAISGTGEAYEQYF
-,15,TRBD1,TRBJ1-1,TRBV7-2,TGTGCCAGCAGTCTGACAGGGGGGGAGAACACTGAAGCTTTCTTT,CASSLTGGENTEAFF
few,16,-,TRBJ2-5,TRBV4-1,TGCGCCAGCAGCCAAGATCAAGGGGAACACGTAGGGACCCAGTACTTC,CASSQDQGEHVGTQYF
-,14,-,TRBJ2-7,TRBV2,TGTGCCAGCAGCGACGGCCAGCTATACTACGAGCAGTACTTC,CASSDGQLYYEQYF
-,14,-,TRBJ1-2,TRBV6-5,TGTGCCAGCAGGCCCGGGATAGTTGGCTATGGCTACACCTTC,CASRPGIVGYGYTF
few,16,-,TRBJ2-3,TRBV12-3/TRBV12-4,TGTGCCAGCGCCAGGAGTTGGAACAGAGGCTACGATACGCAGTATTTT,CASARSWNRGYDTQYF
-,15,TRBD1,TRBJ2-1,TRBV6-2/TRBV6-3,TGTGCCAGCAGCTTTCCCCGGACAGGGGTTGGTGAGCAGTTCTTC,CASSFPRTGVGEQFF
few,14,TRBD1,TRBJ1-2,TRBV7-9,TGTGCCAGCAGTTTTGGAGGGGGCTCCTATGGCTACACCTTC,CASSFGGGSYGYTF
few,15,-,TRBJ2-2,TRBV4-1,TGCGCCAGCAGCGGCAGGGCGGAATACACCGGGGAGCTGTTTTTT,CASSGRAEYTGELFF
-,12,-,TRBJ1-2,TRBV7-9,TGTGCCAGCAGCGCAGCGAGGCATGGCTACACCTTC,CASSAARHGYTF
few,14,TRBD1,TRBJ2-2,TRBV12-3/TRBV12-4,TGTGCCAGCAGCTGGACAGGGACGACCGGGGAGCTGTTTTTT,CASSWTGTTGELFF
-,16,TRBD2,TRBJ2-1,TRBV29-1,TGCAGCGTTTCGGGACTAGCGGGGGGGCCTTACAATGAGCAGTTCTTC,CSVSGLAGGPYNEQFF
-,11,-,TRBJ2-3,TRBV20-1,TGCAGTGCGCTCAATTTAAATACGCAGTATTTT,CSALNLNTQYF
-,15,-,TRBJ2-2,TRBV14,TGTGCCAGCAGCCAAGTACCCACGAACACCGGGGAGCTGTTTTTT,CASSQVPTNTGELFF
few,10,-,TRBJ1-2,TRBV19,TGTGCCAGTGGCGAGGACGGCTACACCTTC,CASGEDGYTF
few,14,-,TRBJ1-6,TRBV6-5,TGTGCCAGCAGTTTTGACAGTCCTAATTCACCCCTCCACTTT,CASSFDSPNSPLHF
-,15,TRBD2,TRBJ2-5,TRBV27,TGTGCCAGCAGTGGTACTAGCGGGGTACGGGAGACCCAGTACTTC,CASSGTSGVRETQYF
few,15,TRBD2,TRBJ2-1,TRBV7-2,TGTGCCAGCAGCTTCGGGACTAGCGGGGATGATGAGCAGTTCTTC,CASSFGTSGDDEQFF
-,16,-,TRBJ1-2,TRBV7-9,TGTGCCAGCAGCTCAGTAAGGACCGTTACGAACTATGGCTACACCTTC,CASSSVRTVTNYGYTF
-,15,TRBD2,TRBJ2-5,TRBV20-1,TGCAGTGCCACCGCGCTAGCGGGGCTACAAGAGACCCAGTACTTC,CSATALAGLQETQYF
few,13,-,TRBJ2-1,TRBV29-1,TGCAGCACCCGGGCGGGTTCCTACAATGAGCAGTTCTTC,CSTRAGSYNEQFF